These T cell receptor beta chains were read from a single sample in a study of CD4 T cells in relation to SARS-CoV-2 and coronaviruses. The assay was immunoSEQ multiplex PCR, and TCRdb's table has in-frame clones only and misses some. Altogether tens of thousands of clones are present, over 70% being singletons, with the ten largest covering around 20%. Their antigens are not known. The sequenced sample was memory CD4+ T cells from PBMCs, cultured in vitro. The receptor source for this set is an adult with COVID-19. Each CDR3 is given with its conserved first and last residue. Fields, in order: clone size, D gene, J gene, V gene, CDR3 protein, CDR3 DNA. D genes are given only for firm matches. Clone size is stated in some rows and not others, as once, few, many or a class when expanded.

abundance: -
d_gene: TRBD1
j_gene: TRBJ2-7
v_gene: TRBV2
CDR3aa: CASTSTGGSYEQYF
CDR3nt: TGTGCCAGCACTTCTACAGGGGGCTCCTACGAGCAGTACTTC

abundance: -
d_gene: -
j_gene: TRBJ2-7
v_gene: TRBV7-2
CDR3aa: CASSSSLIGSYEQYF
CDR3nt: TGTGCCAGCAGCTCCTCCCTCATAGGGAGCTACGAGCAGTACTTC

abundance: -
d_gene: -
j_gene: TRBJ2-3
v_gene: TRBV14
CDR3aa: CASSHPPVVDTQYF
CDR3nt: TGTGCCAGCAGCCATCCCCCGGTGGTAGATACGCAGTATTTT

abundance: -
d_gene: -
j_gene: TRBJ2-6
v_gene: TRBV7-6
CDR3aa: CASSFRVSGANVLTF
CDR3nt: TGTGCCAGCAGCTTCCGGGTTTCTGGGGCCAACGTCCTGACTTTC

abundance: -
d_gene: TRBD1
j_gene: TRBJ2-7
v_gene: TRBV6-5
CDR3aa: CASRAGTGGFEQYF
CDR3nt: TGTGCCAGCAGGGCCGGGACAGGGGGATTTGAGCAGTACTTC

abundance: -
d_gene: TRBD2
j_gene: TRBJ2-3
v_gene: TRBV2
CDR3aa: CASTVPSGDTQYF
CDR3nt: TGTGCCAGCACCGTACCTAGCGGAGATACGCAGTATTTT

abundance: -
d_gene: TRBD2
j_gene: TRBJ2-2
v_gene: TRBV24-1
CDR3aa: CATSDHLTGGRAGELFF
CDR3nt: TGTGCCACCAGTGACCATCTAACTGGCGGGAGGGCCGGGGAGCTGTTTTTT

abundance: -
d_gene: -
j_gene: TRBJ1-4
v_gene: TRBV29-1
CDR3aa: CSVQRGTNEKLFF
CDR3nt: TGCAGCGTCCAACGGGGGACTAATGAAAAACTGTTTTTT

abundance: -
d_gene: -
j_gene: TRBJ2-5
v_gene: TRBV5-4
CDR3aa: CASSFQGLRQETQYF
CDR3nt: TGTGCCAGCAGCTTCCAGGGGCTGAGGCAAGAGACCCAGTACTTC

abundance: -
d_gene: -
j_gene: TRBJ1-1
v_gene: TRBV27
CDR3aa: CASRTSQGQNTEAFF
CDR3nt: TGTGCCAGCAGGACCAGTCAAGGACAAAACACTGAAGCTTTCTTT

abundance: -
d_gene: -
j_gene: TRBJ2-2
v_gene: TRBV28
CDR3aa: CASSSRYQRLVWTGELFF
CDR3nt: TGTGCCAGCAGTTCCCGTTATCAGAGACTGGTGTGGACCGGGGAGCTGTTTTTT

abundance: -
d_gene: -
j_gene: TRBJ2-2
v_gene: TRBV6-4
CDR3aa: CASSDSVENTGELFF
CDR3nt: TGTGCCAGCAGTGACTCGGTGGAGAACACCGGGGAGCTGTTTTTT

abundance: -
d_gene: TRBD2
j_gene: TRBJ2-1
v_gene: TRBV6-2/TRBV6-3
CDR3aa: CASSLTSGSPNEQFF
CDR3nt: TGTGCCAGCAGTTTGACTAGCGGGAGCCCGAATGAGCAGTTCTTC

abundance: -
d_gene: -
j_gene: TRBJ2-4
v_gene: TRBV5-4
CDR3aa: CASSSGPQKNIQYF
CDR3nt: TGTGCCAGCAGCTCCGGACCGCAGAAAAACATTCAGTACTTC

abundance: -
d_gene: TRBD2
j_gene: TRBJ2-7
v_gene: TRBV5-1
CDR3aa: CASSSLSGTSGLEQYF
CDR3nt: TGCGCCAGCAGCTCTTTGTCCGGGACTAGCGGACTCGAGCAGTACTTC

abundance: -
d_gene: TRBD1
j_gene: TRBJ1-1
v_gene: TRBV27
CDR3aa: CASSFGTGTGDTEAFF
CDR3nt: TGTGCCAGCAGTTTTGGGACAGGGACAGGGGACACTGAAGCTTTCTTT

abundance: -
d_gene: TRBD2
j_gene: TRBJ2-2
v_gene: TRBV7-3
CDR3aa: CASSFPREGRDTGELFF
CDR3nt: TGTGCCAGCAGCTTCCCCCGGGAGGGCCGAGACACCGGGGAGCTGTTTTTT

abundance: -
d_gene: TRBD2
j_gene: TRBJ2-1
v_gene: TRBV7-6
CDR3aa: CASSFLAGAYNEQFF
CDR3nt: TGTGCCAGCAGCTTTCTAGCGGGAGCCTACAATGAGCAGTTCTTC

abundance: once
d_gene: -
j_gene: TRBJ1-1
v_gene: TRBV4-2
CDR3aa: CASSQEAGANTEAFF
CDR3nt: TGTGCCAGCAGCCAAGAGGCAGGGGCGAACACTGAAGCTTTCTTT

abundance: -
d_gene: -
j_gene: TRBJ2-1
v_gene: TRBV30
CDR3aa: CAWDSAGEGVAYNEQFF
CDR3nt: TGTGCCTGGGATAGTGCCGGCGAGGGGGTCGCCTACAATGAGCAGTTCTTC

abundance: -
d_gene: TRBD2
j_gene: TRBJ2-7
v_gene: TRBV6-5
CDR3aa: CASSYLGLAYEQYF
CDR3nt: TGTGCCAGCAGTTACTTGGGACTAGCCTACGAGCAGTACTTC

abundance: -
d_gene: TRBD2
j_gene: TRBJ2-2
v_gene: TRBV25-1
CDR3aa: CASSDSGRDTGELFF
CDR3nt: TGTGCCAGCAGTGATAGCGGGAGGGACACCGGGGAGCTGTTTTTT

abundance: once
d_gene: TRBD2
j_gene: TRBJ2-5
v_gene: TRBV5-1
CDR3aa: CASSDSAGVETQYF
CDR3nt: TGCGCCAGCAGCGACTCGGCGGGAGTAGAGACCCAGTACTTC

abundance: -
d_gene: TRBD2
j_gene: TRBJ2-1
v_gene: TRBV2
CDR3aa: CASADGGSSYNEQFF
CDR3nt: TGTGCCAGCGCGGACGGCGGGAGCTCCTACAATGAGCAGTTCTTC

abundance: few
d_gene: TRBD2
j_gene: TRBJ2-1
v_gene: TRBV6-6
CDR3aa: CASSYDFPGGYEQFF
CDR3nt: TGTGCCAGCAGTTACGATTTTCCGGGAGGGTATGAGCAGTTCTTC

abundance: once
d_gene: -
j_gene: TRBJ1-2
v_gene: TRBV6-1
CDR3aa: CASSEVEDALSTF
CDR3nt: TGTGCCAGCAGTGAGGTGGAGGATGCTCTCAGCACCTTC

abundance: -
d_gene: -
j_gene: TRBJ2-3
v_gene: TRBV7-9
CDR3aa: CASSLRLDTQYF
CDR3nt: TGTGCCAGCAGCTTGCGTTTGGATACGCAGTATTTT

abundance: -
d_gene: TRBD2
j_gene: TRBJ2-3
v_gene: TRBV24-1
CDR3aa: CATSDLAGASTDTQYF
CDR3nt: TGTGCCACCAGTGATTTAGCGGGAGCTAGCACAGATACGCAGTATTTT